This T cell receptor beta chain stems from a study of cytomegalovirus exposure and HLA in healthy donors. As regards this clone: No antigen is known for it.

The CDR3 has 11 amino acids. V lost 6 bases to trimming and J lost 6 bases, with 9 bases between them. The germline V gene encodes CDR1 LNHDA and CDR2 SQIVND (reference sequence). Data came from immunoSEQ multiplex PCR; TCRdb stores just in-frame clones and leaves some out. In the table there are roughly 310,000 clones, 88% of which are singletons. Whole-study findings and limits: The study flagged roughly 160 TCR beta chains as cytomegalovirus-associated. It was confirmed in vitro that three of the CMV-associated chains were specific for CMV antigens.

The V and J genes are TRBV19 and TRBJ2-7, with D possibly TRBD1 on 6 matching bases. Sequencing was done on a sample of PBMCs. The sequence was collected from a man aged 30 to 39 in good health and CMV-seronegative. The CDR3 loop reads CASRAGAEQYF. In nucleotides, the CDR3 is TGTGCCAGTAGGGCAGGGGCCGAGCAGTACTTC.